The clone carrying this TCR beta chain was seen only once. The antigen is not known. The CDR3 loop spans 13 amino acids. Trimming took 7 bases from V and 0 from J, leaving 9 bases between them. CDR1 is SGHRS, CDR2 YFSETQ, per germline. This sample is part of a study of immune evolution from preneoplasia to lung adenocarcinoma. Findings of the study overall: Clonality was highest in normal lung, lower in later-stage lesions apparently. Compared with EGFR-mutant or double wild-type lesions, KRAS-mutant nodules were more clonal.

This table comes from immunoSEQ multiplex PCR, and its TCRdb copy is limited to in-frame clones, with some not included. The table includes approximately 4,500 clones, roughly 82% detected once. Premalignant or tumor cells were enriched by macro-dissection after pathologic assessment. V usage is TRBV5-1 and J usage is TRBJ2-3; D is undetermined. Material for sequencing was FFPE lung adenocarcinoma in situ tissue. The receptor was isolated from an older person with lung adenocarcinoma. CDR3 DNA: TGCGCCAGCCAACCCTCTAGCACAGATACGCAGTATTTT. Protein product: CASQPSSTDTQYF.